The clone carrying this T cell receptor beta chain was seen many times. Its antigen remains unidentified. MiXCR, applied by TCRdb to the multiplex PCR reads, yields one record per CDR3 protein. The sample holds over 130,000 distinct CDR3 sequences, less than 35% seen once. Breast cancer patients provided tissue from their axillary draining lymph nodes. V dropped 5 bases and J dropped 0 bases, with 11 bases sitting between them. Germline V lookup: CDR1 SGHTA, CDR2 FQGTGA. There are 15 residues in the CDR3. The data are from a study of breast tumors, draining lymph nodes, adjacent tissues. Study-level points and caveats: That most tumor T cells come from lymph nodes remained unproven. Luminal-like breast cancer showed significantly higher tumor–nontumor repertoire similarity than basal-like.

The sequenced material came from axillary lymph node tissue. The V and J genes are TRBV7-3 and TRBJ1-3; D gene unclear. The sequence derives from a female donor with breast cancer. Some clones in this sample may be carry-over from other donors' samples. The chain's CDR3 is CASSLGGLSGNTIYF. CDR3 nucleotide sequence: TGTGCCAGCAGCCTAGGAGGGCTCTCTGGAAACACCATATATTTT.